The sequence of this T cell receptor beta chain was determined in a study of CD8+CD57+ T cells in acquired aplastic anemia. On this clonotype: Its antigen is not identified.

Genomic DNA was employed as the template in profiling TCR beta VDJ and CDR3. TCRdb used MiXCR to reprocess the reads, holding one entry per CDR3 protein. Of roughly 86,000 distinct CDR3 sequences in the sample, more than 40% are singletons; the top ten hold about 66%. Study findings and constraints: Comparison of patients with controls identified about 27 shared CD8+ CDR3 sequences.

The clonotype comes from a human donor in good health, serving as a control. Input material: sorted CD4+, CD8+, or CD8+CD57+ T cells (not recorded which) from PBMCs.

For the CDR3, the DNA is TGTGCCAGCAGTGAAAGTGTATCTTTGAGGGTTGGCTTCTTT. It yields the protein CASSESVSLRVGFF. The chain carries TRBV2 and TRBJ1-1; D is unclear. The CDR3 has 14 residues. V lost 2 bases, J lost 14 bases, and 21 bases lay in between. Germline V CDR1 and CDR2: SNHLY, FYNNEI.